This T cell receptor beta chain originates from a study of T cell repertoires in cytomegalovirus infection. Across the whole study: Recently identified HLA-C-restricted and well-studied HLA-B-restricted CMV epitopes were used. Through public TCR beta signatures, both CMV infection and matching HLA type were indicated. Whole-study results and caveats: Predominance within the ex vivo response was attributable to HLA-C-restricted CMV-specific TCR beta clonotypes. Carriers of CMV and the relevant HLA type were discriminated by public TCR beta frequency.

The V end lost 8 bases, the J end lost 3 bases, and 10 bases lay between the germline ends. Germline V gene data show CDR1 as SEHNR and CDR2 as FQNEAQ (reference sequence). The length of the CDR3 is 12 residues. TCRdb itself ran the reads through MiXCR, one entry per CDR3 protein. The sample has some 920,000 distinct CDR3 sequences, 25% to 40% seen once. Remarks on this clonotype: Its antigen is still unknown.

The sequences come from cultured CD8+ T cells from PBMCs, collected from culture after CMV antigen stimulation. The gene calls are TRBV7-9 and TRBJ1-2; tentative D call: TRBD1 (6 bases). The receptor comes from a human donor in good health (CMV status not recorded). Some clones in this sample may be carry-over from other donors' samples. The CDR3 DNA follows: TGTGCCAGCCAGGGGAGGGACTATGGCTACACCTTC. Its protein product is CASQGRDYGYTF.